This paragraph covers one T cell receptor beta chain sequence. What it recognizes is unknown. This entry belongs to a study of CD8 T cells in ankylosing spondylitis. Study-wide points: It appeared that ankylosing spondylitis blood was characterized by a TCR beta motif of eight highly homologous variants.

Germline V lookup: CDR1 MGHRA, CDR2 YSYEKL. Trimming took 4 bases from V and 2 from J; bases not matched to a gene: 8. The CDR3 totals 16 residues. Molecular-barcoded quantitative 5'-RACE produced these TCR beta libraries. Using its own MiXCR run on the 5' RACE reads, TCRdb lists one record per CDR3 protein. Of roughly 230,000 distinct CDR3 sequences listed, about 18% are singletons. This sequence joins TRBV4-1 and TRBJ2-1; 7 bases agree with TRBD2. The sample taken for sequencing was blood, either unsorted or a sorted T cell fraction (not recorded which). This sequence originates from a male donor with ankylosing spondylitis or in good health (not recorded which). The DNA for the CDR3 is TGCGCCAGCAGCCCACTGGTGGGAGGGCCCTACAATGAGCAGTTCTTC. This codes for CASSPLVGGPYNEQFF.